The 8 T cell receptor beta chains below come from one sample, sequenced in a study of beta chain features in type 1 diabetes. The study reverse transcribed the entire isolated RNA, so it sequenced expressed TCRB transcripts. Here immunoSEQ multiplex PCR was the method, and the copy in TCRdb shows in-frame clones only, minus some. Of around 320,000 clones listed, 14% are singletons. The sequenced sample was central memory CD4+ T cells from blood. The receptor source for this set is a man younger than 45 in good health.

This clone was counted only a few times. The rearrangement links TRBV30 to TRBJ2-1; TRBD2 aligns across 13 bases. This CDR3 region has 16 residues. From germline, CDR1 is GTSNPN and CDR2 SVGIG (reference sequence). V lost 3 bases, J lost 8 bases, and 10 bases stayed unmatched. The CDR3 nucleotides read TGTGCCTGGAGCCTGACCGGGACTAGCGGGATCTATGAGCAGTTCTTC. This sequence encodes CAWSLTGTSGIYEQFF.

This clone was found a few times. The V and J genes are TRBV6-5 and TRBJ2-4; the match to TRBD2 covers 10 bases. The trim removed 5 bases at V and 4 bases at J, leaving 5 bases unmatched. Germline V gene lookup returns CDR1 MNHEY and CDR2 SVGAGI. The CDR3 is made up of 15 amino acids. In nucleotides, the CDR3 is TGTGCCAGCAGTCCCCTACTAGCGGGGAAAAACATTCAGTACTTC. It is translated as CASSPLLAGKNIQYF.

This clone has more than one count but fewer than ten. This CDR3 is CASSLMGRTDTQYF. The DNA of the CDR3 is TGTGCCAGCAGCTTAATGGGACGGACAGATACGCAGTATTTT. The V and J genes are TRBV7-2 and TRBJ2-3; D is possibly TRBD1 or TRBD2 (5 bases each). The V end was cut by 2 bases, the J end by 3 bases, with 9 bases between. The CDR3 contains 14 residues. Germline CDR1 SGHTA, CDR2 FQGNSA.

In its sample, this clone was seen a few times. This chain links TRBV4-3 with TRBJ2-3; 11 bases are shared with TRBD2. Trimming took 1 base from V and 6 from J; bases not matched to a gene: 3. CDR3 length equals 15 residues. Germline CDR1 LGHNA, CDR2 YSLEER. The CDR3 loop reads CASSQGPSGRDTQYF. The CDR3 nucleotides are TGCGCCAGCAGCCAAGGACCTAGCGGGAGGGATACGCAGTATTTT.

The chain carries TRBV7-2 and TRBJ2-7, with D possibly being TRBD2 (7 bases). CDR3 length: 16 residues. The germline V gene encodes CDR1 SGHTA and CDR2 FQGNSA. V was pared by 5 bases and J by 2 bases, with 19 bases between. The CDR3 here is CASSPDGGRGAYEQYF. CDR3 DNA: TGTGCCAGCAGCCCCGACGGGGGGCGGGGAGCCTACGAGCAGTACTTC.

CDR3 region: CASSLGARDNEQFF. CDR3 DNA: TGTGCCAGCAGCCTCGGGGCCCGCGACAATGAGCAGTTCTTC. The chain joins TRBV5-4 to TRBJ2-1, with D perhaps TRBD1 or TRBD2 (5 bases each). V was cut by 4 bases and J by 5 bases, with 13 bases left in between. Germline CDR1 is SGHNT and CDR2 is YYREEE (reference sequence). The CDR3 length is 14 residues.

This clone was recorded at least ten times. The V and J genes are TRBV7-2 and TRBJ2-7, with 12 bases aligning to TRBD1. The germline V gene encodes CDR1 SGHTA and CDR2 FQGNSA. The CDR3 consists of 14 residues. V shed 4 bases and J 9 bases; nucleotides not matched to a gene: 7. The CDR3 bases are TGTGCCAGCAGCTCCGGGACAGGGGGCCTAAGGCAGTACTTC. Its protein product is CASSSGTGGLRQYF.

J is TRBJ2-1 and V is TRBV4-3; 10 positions agree with TRBD1. The V and J ends lost 1 base and 4 bases, in that order; junction bases with no gene match: 4. Germline lookup yields CDR1 LGHNA and CDR2 YSLEER. CDR3 length: 16 residues. CDR3 in DNA: TGCGCCAGCAGCCAAGGTGGGACAGGGGCATACAATGAGCAGTTCTTC. This translates into CASSQGGTGAYNEQFF.